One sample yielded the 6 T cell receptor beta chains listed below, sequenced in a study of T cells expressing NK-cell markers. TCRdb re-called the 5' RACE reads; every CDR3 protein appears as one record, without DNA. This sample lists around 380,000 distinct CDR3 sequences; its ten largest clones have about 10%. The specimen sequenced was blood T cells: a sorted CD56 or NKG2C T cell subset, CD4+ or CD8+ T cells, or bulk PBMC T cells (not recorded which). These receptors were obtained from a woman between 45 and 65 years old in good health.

The CDR3 sequence is CASQLLGSESYNEQFF. The genes are TRBV11-3 and TRBJ2-1. This CDR3 region has 16 residues. CDR1 and CDR2 from the germline V gene are SGHNT and YENEEA.

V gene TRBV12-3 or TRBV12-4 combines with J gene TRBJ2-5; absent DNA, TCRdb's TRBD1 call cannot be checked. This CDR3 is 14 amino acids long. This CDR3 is CASSLRGSHVAQYF.

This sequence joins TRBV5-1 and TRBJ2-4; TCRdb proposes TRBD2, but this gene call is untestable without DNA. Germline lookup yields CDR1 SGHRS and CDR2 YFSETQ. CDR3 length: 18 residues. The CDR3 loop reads CASSLLAGGPGAKNIQYF. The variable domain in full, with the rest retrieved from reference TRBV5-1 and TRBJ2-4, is KAGVTQTPRYLIKTRGQQVTLSCSPISGHRSVSWYQQTPGQGLQFLFEYFSETQRNKGNFPGRFSGRQFSNSRSEMNVSTLELGDSALYLCASSLLAGGPGAKNIQYFGAGTRLSVL.

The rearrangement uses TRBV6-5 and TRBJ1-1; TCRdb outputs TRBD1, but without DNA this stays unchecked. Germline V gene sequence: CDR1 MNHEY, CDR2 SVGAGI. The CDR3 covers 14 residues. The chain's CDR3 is CASRPGDRVGEAFF.

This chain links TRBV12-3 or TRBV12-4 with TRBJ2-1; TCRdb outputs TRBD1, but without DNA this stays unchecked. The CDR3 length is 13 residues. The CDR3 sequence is CASSFFGGNEQFF.

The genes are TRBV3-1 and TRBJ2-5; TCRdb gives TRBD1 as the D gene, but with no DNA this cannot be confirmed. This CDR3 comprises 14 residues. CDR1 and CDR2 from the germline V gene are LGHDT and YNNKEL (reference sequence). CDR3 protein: CASSPGQARDPQYF.